The next 6 T cell receptor beta chains were all read from a single sample in a study of blood T cells in healthy people across ages. A J-beta primer mix and a sample-barcoded 5' primer were used in a second PCR of roughly 6 to 11 cycles. TCRdb independently ran MiXCR on the 5' RACE reads; one entry per CDR3 protein. The sample carries about 1,400,000 distinct CDR3 sequences, 55% to 75% recorded once. Sequencing was carried out using blood. Source of these receptors: a man aged 18 to 29 in good health.

V gene TRBV29-1 combines with J gene TRBJ1-2; D unclear. The CDR3 has 12 residues. The V gene lost 4 bases and the J gene lost 4 bases, with 10 bases spanning the gap. In germline, CDR1 is SQVTM, CDR2 ANQGSEA. The CDR3 region has the DNA TGCAGCGTTGTCCGACGGGTCTATGGCTACACCTTC. Translation gives CSVVRRVYGYTF.

This CDR3 is CASRTGSRSYGYTF. CDR3 nucleotide sequence: TGTGCCAGCAGGACAGGGTCGAGGTCCTATGGCTACACCTTC. The V and J genes are TRBV6-1 and TRBJ1-2, with 7 bases fitting TRBD1. CDR3 length: 14 residues. The germline CDR1 and CDR2 sequences are MNHNS and SASEGT. J was trimmed by 4 bases and V by 6 bases; bases with no gene match: 8.

The rearrangement uses TRBV12-1 and TRBJ1-2; the DNA was not used to check the table's D call, TRBD1. TRBV12-1 is deemed a pseudogene. The CDR3 runs to 16 residues. The CDR3, as DNA: TGTGCCAGCGGCTTTGCGTACCGACGCCCTTTCAGACGCTACACCTTC. It translates to CASGFAYRRPFRRYTF.

The gene calls are TRBV9 and TRBJ1-2; D uncertain. V was shortened by 0 bases and J by 6 bases, with 6 bases between the two germline ends. CDR1 and CDR2 (germline): SGDLS, YYNGEE. The CDR3 runs to 12 residues. CDR3 sequence reads: CASSVDRDGYTF. The DNA of the CDR3 is TGTGCCAGCAGCGTAGATCGGGATGGCTACACCTTC.

V usage is TRBV11-2 and J usage is TRBJ2-6, with D possibly TRBD1 on 6 matching bases. The CDR3 spans 14 residues. V lost 1 base, J lost 14 bases, and 15 bases lay in between. The germline V gene has CDR1 SGHAT and CDR2 FQNNGV. CDR3 region: CASSLGTASSILTF. The DNA for the CDR3 is TGTGCCAGCAGCTTAGGGACAGCCTCTAGTATCCTGACTTTC.

This rearrangement joins TRBV20-1 to TRBJ2-3; D is undetermined. V was pared by 5 bases and J by 2 bases, with 8 bases between. Germline CDR1 is DFQATT and CDR2 is SNEGSKA (reference sequence). The CDR3 has 12 amino acids. The CDR3 sequence: CSAPRITDTQYF. In DNA form, the CDR3 reads TGCAGTGCTCCCCGGATCACAGATACGCAGTATTTT.